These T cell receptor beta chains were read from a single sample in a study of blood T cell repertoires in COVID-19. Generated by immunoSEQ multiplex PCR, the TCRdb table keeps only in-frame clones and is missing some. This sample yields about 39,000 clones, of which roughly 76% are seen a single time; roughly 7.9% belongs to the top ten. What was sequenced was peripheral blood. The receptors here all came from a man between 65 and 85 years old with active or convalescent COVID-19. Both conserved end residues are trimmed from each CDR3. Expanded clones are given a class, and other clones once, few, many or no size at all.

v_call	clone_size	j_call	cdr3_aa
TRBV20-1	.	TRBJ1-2	SATGNYGYT
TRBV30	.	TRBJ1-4	AWSQGNEKLF
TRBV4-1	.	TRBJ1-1	ASSQEAGRDTEAF
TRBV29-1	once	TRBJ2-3	SVEGLRDNANTDTQY
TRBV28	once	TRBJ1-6	ASSLGGGLGSPLH
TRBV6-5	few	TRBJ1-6	ASSPGQGYNSPLH
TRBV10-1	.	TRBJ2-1	ASSLTQGSGEQF
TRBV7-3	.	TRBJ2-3	ASSPTGAGVGDTQY
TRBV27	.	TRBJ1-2	ASSLLKGQSGYT
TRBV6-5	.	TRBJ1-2	ASRHRVGAYGYT
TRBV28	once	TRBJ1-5	ASSSATGLGQPQH
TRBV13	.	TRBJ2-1	ASSSSPDRGYNEQF
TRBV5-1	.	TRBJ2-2	ASSFGTGYGGELF
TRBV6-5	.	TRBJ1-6	ASSSPGGGRGSPLH
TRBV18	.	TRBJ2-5	ASSPNSLPETQY
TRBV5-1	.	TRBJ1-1	ASRSTKNTEAF
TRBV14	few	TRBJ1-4	ASSHRDSLNEKLF
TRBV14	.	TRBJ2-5	ASSRLDGQETQY
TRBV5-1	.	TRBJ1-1	ASSLSDSNLEAF
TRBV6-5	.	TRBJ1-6	ASSSTDYRGDSPLH
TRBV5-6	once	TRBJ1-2	ASSLDSGYT
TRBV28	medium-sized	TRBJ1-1	ASSRQGAVYTEAF
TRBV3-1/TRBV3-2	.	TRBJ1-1	ASSQVGRQDFFDTEAF
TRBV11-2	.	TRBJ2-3	ASSLVAGASTDTQY
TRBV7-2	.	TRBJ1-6	ASSLGWGVGSPLH
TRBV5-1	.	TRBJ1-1	ASSPAGGYTEAF
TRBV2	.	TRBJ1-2	ASSREGYGYT
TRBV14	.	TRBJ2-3	ASSLIAGGYGDTQY
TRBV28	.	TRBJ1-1	ASTTAAENTEAF
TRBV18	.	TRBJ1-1	ASSPQHLRNTEAF
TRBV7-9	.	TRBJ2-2	ASSLAGIGELF
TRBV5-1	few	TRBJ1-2	ASSHLTGSLLYGYT
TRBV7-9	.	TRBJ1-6	ASSLGAGQGLH
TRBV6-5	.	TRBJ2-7	ASSYLQGEVGEQY
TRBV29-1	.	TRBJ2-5	SALPGTGQETQY
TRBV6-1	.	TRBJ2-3	ASSTHQTGDTQY
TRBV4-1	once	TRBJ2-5	ASSQGTTQETQY
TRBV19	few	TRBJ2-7	ASSIGSLQGTGYEQY
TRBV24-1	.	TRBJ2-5	ATSVDRAETQY
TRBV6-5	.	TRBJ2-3	ASSFRQVADTQY
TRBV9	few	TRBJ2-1	ASSVGGQGSVEQF
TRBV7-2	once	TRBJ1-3	ASSLGSSGNTIY
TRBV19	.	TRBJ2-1	ASSIEGARPF
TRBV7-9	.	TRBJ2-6	ASSRTGSTRSGANVLT
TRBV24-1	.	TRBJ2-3	ATSDDSGGGLSDTQY
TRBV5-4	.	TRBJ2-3	ASSLTIAGAGTDTQY
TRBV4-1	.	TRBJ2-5	ASSQHPTGEETQY
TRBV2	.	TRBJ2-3	ASSPQLNTQY
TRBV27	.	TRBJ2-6	ASISGTGGGGANVLT